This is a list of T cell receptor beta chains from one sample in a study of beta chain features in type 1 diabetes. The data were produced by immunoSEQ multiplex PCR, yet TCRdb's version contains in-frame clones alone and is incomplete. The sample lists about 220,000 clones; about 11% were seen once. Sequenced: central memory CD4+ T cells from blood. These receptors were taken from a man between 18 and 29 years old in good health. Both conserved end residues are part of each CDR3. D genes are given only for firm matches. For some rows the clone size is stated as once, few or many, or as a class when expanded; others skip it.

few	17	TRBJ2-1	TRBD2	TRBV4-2	TGTGCCAGCAGCCAAGACCCTAGCGGGAGGGCCTATACTGAGCAGTTCTTC	CASSQDPSGRAYTEQFF
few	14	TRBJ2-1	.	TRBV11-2	TGTGCCAGCAGCTTAGGGTCAAGAGTGAATGAGCAGTTCTTC	CASSLGSRVNEQFF
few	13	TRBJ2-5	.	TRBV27	TGTGCCAGCGGGGACGCCGGGACGGAGACCCAGTACTTC	CASGDAGTETQYF
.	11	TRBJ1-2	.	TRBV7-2	TGTGCCAGTAATGCCGTCCATGGCTACACCTTC	CASNAVHGYTF
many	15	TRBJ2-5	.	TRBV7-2	TGTGCCAGCAGCCCCCGGACGTCCCTAGGGGAGACCCAGTACTTC	CASSPRTSLGETQYF
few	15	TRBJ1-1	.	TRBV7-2	TGTGCCAGCAGCCCCCGTAGGGGTCGGATCGCTGAAGCTTTCTTT	CASSPRRGRIAEAFF
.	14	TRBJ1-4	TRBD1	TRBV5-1	TGCGCCAGCAGCTTGGATCCGGGACAGGGAAAACTGTTTTTT	CASSLDPGQGKLFF
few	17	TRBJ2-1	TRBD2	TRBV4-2	TGTGCCAGCAGCCAGGCCGGAAGCGGGAGCTCCTACAATGAGCAGTTCTTC	CASSQAGSGSSYNEQFF
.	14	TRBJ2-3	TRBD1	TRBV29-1	TGCAGCGGCGCCGGGACAGGGGGATCAGATACGCAGTATTTT	CSGAGTGGSDTQYF
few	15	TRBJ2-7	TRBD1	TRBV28	TGTGCCAGCAGTTTCGGGACAGGGGGCAGGTACGAGCAGTACTTC	CASSFGTGGRYEQYF
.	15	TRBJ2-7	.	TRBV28	TGTGCCAGCAGTCCCATATCGGGGAGCTCCTACGAGCAGTACTTC	CASSPISGSSYEQYF
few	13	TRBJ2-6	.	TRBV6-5	TGTGCCAGCAGTTACTTTGGGGCCAACGTCCTGACTTTC	CASSYFGANVLTF
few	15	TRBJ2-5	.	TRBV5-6	TGTGCCAGCAGCTTGCCCAGCGGTGGGCAAGAGACCCAGTACTTC	CASSLPSGGQETQYF
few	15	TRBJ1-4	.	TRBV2	TGTGCCAGCAGATCCCTCGGGGCAGGTCCGGAAAAACTGTTTTTT	CASRSLGAGPEKLFF
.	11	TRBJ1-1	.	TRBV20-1	TGCAGTGCTAGTGGGGGCCGAGAGGCTTTCTTT	CSASGGREAFF
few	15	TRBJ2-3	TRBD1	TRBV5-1	TGCGCCAGCAGCCAGGGGGATCCGCGCACAGATACGCAGTATTTT	CASSQGDPRTDTQYF
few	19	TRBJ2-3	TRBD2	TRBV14	TGTGCCAGCAGCCAAGAATCTCGGGCTAGCGGGCTTTTCACAGATACGCAGTATTTT	CASSQESRASGLFTDTQYF
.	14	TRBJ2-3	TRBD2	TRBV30	TGTGCCTGGAGTAAGGTAGCGGGAAGGGATACGCAGTATTTT	CAWSKVAGRDTQYF
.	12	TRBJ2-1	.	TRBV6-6	TGTGCCAGCAGTAAACAGGGCGGTGAGCAGTTCTTC	CASSKQGGEQFF